This TCR beta chain was retrieved from a study of shared T cell receptors in the human thymus. Sequenced by immunoSEQ multiplex PCR; TCRdb stores in-frame clones only, minus some. The data show roughly 700,000 clones, around 87% seen once. This sample was shared with a second study, whose subject was human thymus T cells.

This TCR derives from a boy in the first two years of life with a congenital heart defect. The specimen was thymocytes.

The CDR3: CASSWTAKDWPDGELFF. CDR3 DNA: TGTGCCAGCAGCTGGACGGCGAAGGACTGGCCCGACGGGGAGCTGTTTTTT. The chain is built from TRBV11-2 and TRBJ2-2, with TRBD2 as a possible D gene (5 bases). CDR1 is SGHAT, CDR2 FQNNGV, per germline. V lost 4 bases and J 7 bases, leaving 22 bases between the germline ends. The CDR3 is made up of 17 amino acids.